One sample yielded the 29 T cell receptor beta chains listed below, sequenced in a study of cytomegalovirus exposure and HLA in healthy donors. PCR involved 60 Vbeta and 13 Jbeta primers. Some clones are missing from TCRdb's copy, which holds only in-frame ones; the method was immunoSEQ multiplex PCR. The sample holds 80,000 to 90,000 clones, roughly 80% seen once. Material for sequencing was PBMCs. These receptors all stem from a woman aged 25 to 39 in good health and CMV-seronegative.

This sequence joins TRBV27 and TRBJ1-1; D uncertain. Trimming removed 2 bases at V and 7 bases at J, with 11 bases between. The CDR3 extends over 13 amino acids. Germline CDR1 and CDR2: MNHEY and SMNVEV (reference sequence). The CDR3 spells CASSLKWRLEAFF. DNA for the CDR3: TGTGCCAGCAGTTTAAAGTGGAGACTTGAAGCTTTCTTT.

V is TRBV5-6 and J is TRBJ1-2; TRBD1 might be the D (6 bases). The CDR3 is made up of 13 amino acids. The V end was cut by 0 bases, the J end by 5 bases, with 8 bases between. Germline V lookup: CDR1 SGHDT, CDR2 YYEEEE. CDR3 sequence reads: CASSLDRAYGYTF. The CDR3 region has the DNA TGTGCCAGCAGCTTGGACAGGGCTTATGGCTACACCTTC.

The chain has TRBV19 and TRBJ1-5, with D maybe TRBD1 (6 bases). This CDR3 contains 13 residues. CDR1 is LNHDA and CDR2 is SQIVND in the germline V gene (reference sequence). V was clipped by 6 bases and J by 3 bases, with 9 bases between them. The CDR3 bases are TGTGCCAGTAGAGGACAGAACAATCAGCCCCAGCATTTT. Amino acid sequence: CASRGQNNQPQHF.

This clone was recorded only once. V is TRBV10-3 and J is TRBJ2-5; possibly TRBD2 for D (5 bases). The CDR3 is 17 residues long. CDR1 is ENHRY, CDR2 SYGVKD, per germline. Trimming took off 4 bases at V and 2 bases at J, with 20 bases between the two ends. This CDR3 is CAISGSPQRTGQETQYF. CDR3 DNA: TGTGCCATCAGTGGGTCCCCACAACGCACGGGACAAGAGACCCAGTACTTC.

The J gene is TRBJ1-1, the V gene TRBV11-3; D is unresolved. Germline-derived CDR1 and CDR2 are SGHNT and YENEEA. The ends were cut back, 1 base at V and 4 bases at J, with 13 bases in the middle. The CDR3 totals 15 residues. The CDR3 DNA is TGTGCCAGCAGCTTAGGGGTAGGGAGTGCCACTGAAGCTTTCTTT. This translates into CASSLGVGSATEAFF.

The rearrangement links TRBV5-1 to TRBJ1-3; the D gene is possibly TRBD1 (5 bases). CDR3 length: 15 residues. CDR1 and CDR2 (germline): SGHRS, YFSETQ. The V and J ends lost 3 bases and 2 bases respectively, with 12 bases between them. Written as DNA, the CDR3 is TGCGCCAGCAGCTACAGTTCGGGGGCTGGAAACACCATATATTTT. Its translation: CASSYSSGAGNTIYF.

The chain has TRBV28 and TRBJ2-7, with a weak D call TRBD2 (6 bases). This CDR3 is 13 amino acids long. The V and J ends lost 5 bases and 5 bases respectively, with 13 bases between them. The germline V gene encodes CDR1 MDHEN and CDR2 SYDVKM. The DNA for the CDR3 is TGTGCCAGCAGTCCACCCCCGGGGGACGAGCAGTACTTC. It is translated as CASSPPPGDEQYF.

The rearrangement joins TRBV19 to TRBJ2-5, with 7 bases aligning to TRBD2. The ends lost 6 bases at V and 4 bases at J; junction bases unmatched: 8. CDR1 is LNHDA and CDR2 is SQIVND in the germline V gene (reference sequence). This CDR3 is built from 14 residues. The CDR3 coding sequence is TGTGCCAGTAGCCCAGGGAGGGTAGGAGAGACCCAGTACTTC. It encodes CASSPGRVGETQYF.

In DNA form, the CDR3 reads TGTGCCATCAGTGACAGAGCGGGAGGGAGCGATGAGCAGTTCTTC. It encodes CAISDRAGGSDEQFF. The rearrangement uses TRBV10-3 and TRBJ2-1; 10 bases agree with TRBD2. Trimming cost V 3 bases and J 8 bases; bases outside gene matches: 7. In germline, CDR1 is ENHRY, CDR2 SYGVKD. This CDR3 is built from 15 residues.

This sequence joins TRBV19 and TRBJ1-1; D call uncertain. CDR1 LNHDA and CDR2 SQIVND come from the germline V gene (reference sequence). The CDR3 loop spans 14 amino acids. The V gene lost 7 bases and the J gene lost 0 bases, with 12 bases spanning the gap. CDR3 coding DNA: TGTGCCAGTACCCCGGCGGTCATGAACACTGAAGCTTTCTTT. Amino acids: CASTPAVMNTEAFF.

The chain links TRBV7-2 to TRBJ2-5; perhaps TRBD1 as D (5 bases). V was shortened by 1 base and J by 2 bases, with 11 bases between the two germline ends. The germline V gene has CDR1 SGHTA and CDR2 FQGNSA. There are 15 residues in the CDR3. Written as DNA, the CDR3 is TGTGCCAGCAGCTTAGATGGCAGGGATCAAGAGACCCAGTACTTC. Translated, it gives CASSLDGRDQETQYF.

The genes are TRBV7-6 and TRBJ2-5, with TRBD2 identical over 10 bases. With V trimmed by 2 bases and J by 11 bases, 8 bases remained unmatched. The CDR3 loop spans 14 amino acids. Germline V lookup: CDR1 SGHVS, CDR2 FNYEAQ. CDR3 in DNA: TGTGCCAGCAGCTTATCGCTAGCGGGGGCCGGGCAGTACTTC. Translated: CASSLSLAGAGQYF.

The rearrangement links TRBV10-3 to TRBJ1-1, with 7 bases fitting TRBD1. The CDR3 consists of 13 residues. V shed 4 bases and J 5 bases; nucleotides not matched to a gene: 4. Germline-derived CDR1 and CDR2 are ENHRY and SYGVKD. The DNA of the CDR3 is TGTGCCATCAGTGGGACAGGAACGACTGAAGCTTTCTTT. It specifies CAISGTGTTEAFF.

V and J are TRBV27 and TRBJ1-2; 7 bases line up with TRBD1. Germline CDR1 is MNHEY and CDR2 is SMNVEV (reference sequence). This CDR3 has 14 residues. V shed 5 bases and J 2 bases; nucleotides not matched to a gene: 5. The CDR3: CASSQIQGNYGYTF. The CDR3 DNA reads as TGTGCCAGCAGTCAAATACAGGGGAACTATGGCTACACCTTC.

This chain links TRBV29-1 with TRBJ2-5; 9 positions match TRBD2. Trimming took 7 bases from V and 5 from J; bases not matched to a gene: 8. Germline-derived CDR1 and CDR2 are SQVTM and ANQGSEA. The CDR3 spans 13 residues. The CDR3 loop reads CSAAGLARETQYF. The DNA of the CDR3 is TGCAGCGCTGCGGGACTAGCTCGGGAGACCCAGTACTTC.

The chain uses TRBV2 and TRBJ2-2, with TRBD2 as a possible D gene (6 bases). V shed 6 bases and J shed 2 bases, with 7 bases lying between them. Germline V gene data show CDR1 as SNHLY and CDR2 as FYNNEI. The CDR3 has 13 residues. CDR3 DNA sequence: TGTGCCAGCAGGCGGGATAACACCGGGGAGCTGTTTTTT. Translation: CASRRDNTGELFF.

The chain joins TRBV7-2 to TRBJ1-3; D unresolved. CDR1 is SGHTA and CDR2 is FQGNSA in the germline V gene. With 0 bases removed from V and 2 bases from J, the gap between germline ends came to 8 bases. The CDR3 runs 15 residues. The CDR3 DNA follows: TGTGCCAGCAGCTTAGCGTGGACTGCTGGAAACACCATATATTTT. Protein sequence: CASSLAWTAGNTIYF.

This chain connects TRBV6-6 to TRBJ2-7, with D perhaps matching TRBD1 (6 bases). Germline V CDR1 and CDR2: MNHNY, SVGAGI (reference sequence). The V and J ends lost 8 bases and 6 bases respectively, with 20 bases between them. The CDR3 loop spans 14 amino acids. The CDR3 spells CASSLPGQAGEQYF. CDR3 nucleotides: TGTGCCAGCTCCCTACCGGGACAAGCTGGCGAGCAGTACTTC.

J is TRBJ1-1 and V is TRBV7-9; D remains unclear. In germline, CDR1 is SEHNR, CDR2 FQNEAQ (reference sequence). The CDR3 sequence is 13 residues long. Trimming stripped 11 bases from V and 1 base from J, with 14 bases between. CDR3 in amino acids: CAGEGSANTEAFF. DNA of the CDR3: TGTGCCGGAGAAGGTTCGGCGAACACTGAAGCTTTCTTT. The full variable domain, its missing parts supplied by reference TRBV7-9 and TRBJ1-1, is DTGVSQNPRHKITKRGQNVTFRCDPISEHNRLYWYRQTLGQGPEFLTYFQNEAQLEKSRLLSDRFSAERPKGSFSTLEIQRTEQGDSAMYLCAGEGSANTEAFFGQGTRLTVV.

This clone was seen a single time. The chain is built from TRBV19 and TRBJ2-5, with 7 positions matching TRBD1. Trimming cost V 4 bases and J 4 bases; bases outside gene matches: 12. The length of the CDR3 is 16 residues. The germline gives CDR1 LNHDA, CDR2 SQIVND (reference sequence). The DNA of the CDR3 is TGTGCCAGTAGTACCACAGGGGTCAAGGTTCGAGAGACCCAGTACTTC. Translating it yields CASSTTGVKVRETQYF. The whole variable domain, remainder taken from reference TRBV19 and TRBJ2-5, is DGGITQSPKYLFRKEGQNVTLSCEQNLNHDAMYWYRQDPGQGLRLIYYSQIVNDFQKGDIAEGYSVSREKKESFPLTVTSAQKNPTAFYLCASSTTGVKVRETQYFGPGTRLLVL.

In its sample, this clone was seen once. The chain carries TRBV7-2 and TRBJ2-1; 10 positions agree with TRBD1. CDR1 and CDR2 (germline): SGHTA, FQGNSA. The length of the CDR3 is 15 residues. J lost 2 bases, V lost 3 bases, and 1 base had no gene match. CDR3: CASSLDRGTYNEQFF. The CDR3, as DNA: TGTGCCAGCAGCTTGGACAGGGGGACCTACAATGAGCAGTTCTTC.

The chain recombines TRBV10-3 with TRBJ2-1, with 10 bases identical to TRBD2. V was clipped by 10 bases and J by 6 bases; unmatched bases: 9. CDR1 is ENHRY and CDR2 is SYGVKD in the germline V gene. The CDR3 has 14 residues. CDR3 amino acids: CATSGGGNANEQFF. The CDR3 bases are TGTGCCACCAGCGGGGGGGGCAACGCCAATGAGCAGTTCTTC.

V gene TRBV10-3 combines with J gene TRBJ1-2; tentatively, D is TRBD1 (6 bases). This CDR3 contains 15 residues. V lost 6 bases and J lost 4, with 18 bases in between. Germline assignment: CDR1 ENHRY and CDR2 SYGVKD. The CDR3 reads CAIRGGQEIVYGYTF. DNA of the CDR3: TGTGCCATCAGGGGGGGGCAGGAGATCGTCTATGGCTACACCTTC.

The rearrangement links TRBV19 to TRBJ1-1, with TRBD1 matching over 8 bases. The CDR3 consists of 14 residues. The germline V gene encodes CDR1 LNHDA and CDR2 SQIVND (reference sequence). With V trimmed by 3 bases and J by 10 bases, 10 bases remained unmatched. In DNA form, the CDR3 reads TGTGCCAGTAGTATTGACAGGGGTCCTTTTGCAGCTTTCTTT. Translated, it gives CASSIDRGPFAAFF.

The rearrangement uses TRBV4-2 and TRBJ2-7; TRBD2 aligns across 14 bases. With V trimmed by 4 bases and J by 7 bases, 6 bases remained unmatched. Germline values: CDR1 LGHNA, CDR2 YNFKEQ. The CDR3 is 15 residues long. The CDR3 sequence: CASSPGLAGGLEQYF. The CDR3 DNA sequence: TGTGCCAGCAGCCCCGGACTAGCGGGGGGCCTGGAGCAGTACTTC.

This CDR3 is CASSYLQGKDGYTF. The CDR3 DNA reads TGTGCCAGCAGTTACTTGCAGGGGAAGGATGGCTACACCTTC. V usage is TRBV6-5 and J usage is TRBJ1-2; D is perhaps TRBD1 (6 bases). Germline V lookup: CDR1 MNHEY, CDR2 SVGAGI. This CDR3 has 14 residues. V gave up 1 base and J gave up 6 bases, with 12 bases separating them.

The chain carries TRBV21-1 and TRBJ2-7; TRBD2 was called by the table and not checked on the DNA. TRBV21-1 counts as a pseudogene. The CDR3 consists of 15 residues. The CDR3 spells CASSKGRTRGYEQYF. The CDR3, as DNA: TGTGCCAGCAGCAAAGGACGGACTAGGGGCTACGAGCAGTACTTC.

The chain couples TRBV28 to TRBJ2-1; 12 positions match TRBD2. This CDR3 is 18 amino acids long. Trimming cost V 5 bases and J 3 bases; bases outside gene matches: 11. Germline CDR1 and CDR2: MDHEN and SYDVKM. Here the CDR3 reads CASSPGLAGMDIYNEQFF. The CDR3 nucleotides are TGTGCCAGCAGTCCAGGACTAGCGGGAATGGATATCTACAATGAGCAGTTCTTC.

The V and J genes are TRBV2 and TRBJ1-2; 7 bases are shared with TRBD1. Germline CDR1 is SNHLY and CDR2 is FYNNEI. V dropped 2 bases and J dropped 4; count of bases not matched to a gene: 4. This CDR3 has 14 residues. CDR3 residues: CASSEQGEAYGYTF. CDR3 coding DNA: TGTGCCAGCAGTGAACAGGGGGAGGCCTATGGCTACACCTTC.